This is a list of T cell receptor beta chains from one sample in a study of OX40 agonist ivuxolimab in advanced cancers. Only in-frame clones appear in the TCRdb table, and some are missing; sequencing was by immunoSEQ multiplex PCR. The top ten hold 0.55% to 0.7% of the sample, which has some 83,000 clones, roughly 90% seen once. The specimen was CD4+ or CD8+ T cells sorted from blood, collected in a trial of the OX40 agonist ivuxolimab. Source of these receptors: an adult with an advanced solid tumor such as melanoma, head and neck, liver or kidney cancer. Each CDR3 is given with its conserved first and last residue. The D gene is left open where the match is weak. Some rows mark clone size as missing; the rest say once, few, many or name a class of expanded clone.

D,size,J,V,CDR3,DNA
TRBD2,few,TRBJ2-3,TRBV7-2,CASSFAGAGTDTQYF,TGTGCCAGCAGCTTTGCGGGAGCGGGCACAGATACGCAGTATTTT
-,-,TRBJ2-5,TRBV18,CASSPSAYQETQYF,TGTGCCAGCTCACCATCAGCGTACCAAGAGACCCAGTACTTC
-,-,TRBJ2-3,TRBV30,CAWSESTPRDTQYF,TGTGCCTGGAGTGAAAGTACCCCAAGAGATACGCAGTATTTT
-,-,TRBJ2-6,TRBV2,CASSLSSSGANVLTF,TGTGCCAGCAGTCTCAGCTCCTCTGGGGCCAACGTCCTGACTTTC
-,-,TRBJ1-2,TRBV20-1,CSAGQGHGYTF,TGCAGTGCAGGGCAGGGCCACGGCTACACCTTC
-,-,TRBJ2-7,TRBV7-2,CASSLQTAYEQYF,TGTGCCAGCAGCTTACAAACAGCCTACGAGCAGTACTTC
-,-,TRBJ1-1,TRBV27,CASKTGRREAFF,TGTGCCAGCAAAACGGGCAGGAGAGAAGCTTTCTTT
-,-,TRBJ2-1,TRBV10-3,CAISESQAGGSYNEQFF,TGTGCCATCAGTGAGTCTCAAGCGGGTGGGTCCTACAATGAGCAGTTCTTC
-,few,TRBJ2-5,TRBV15,CATSRGRTGEQETQYF,TGTGCCACCAGCAGAGGCCGGACGGGGGAACAAGAGACCCAGTACTTC
-,-,TRBJ1-4,TRBV6-6,CASSHGGGGEKLFF,TGTGCCAGCAGTCACGGGGGAGGCGGTGAAAAACTGTTTTTT
-,-,TRBJ2-3,TRBV7-2,CASSLRTDSADTQYF,TGTGCCAGCAGCCTAAGAACCGACTCCGCAGATACGCAGTATTTT
-,-,TRBJ2-2,TRBV28,CASSFYPSGTGELFF,TGTGCCAGCAGTTTTTATCCATCGGGAACCGGGGAGCTGTTTTTT
-,-,TRBJ1-2,TRBV2,CASNGGGGYTF,TGTGCCAGCAATGGGGGGGGTGGCTACACCTTC
-,once,TRBJ1-2,TRBV5-1,CASSLGGGYGYTF,TGCGCCAGCAGCTTGGGGGGCGGCTATGGCTACACCTTC
-,-,TRBJ2-1,TRBV4-3,CASSQGKSSYNEQFF,TGCGCCAGCAGCCAAGGGAAGAGCTCCTACAATGAGCAGTTCTTC
TRBD2,-,TRBJ2-1,TRBV19,CASSIYSGRANEQFF,TGTGCCAGTAGTATATATAGCGGGAGGGCTAATGAGCAGTTCTTC
-,once,TRBJ2-2,TRBV2,CASSEGSRNTGELFF,TGTGCCAGCAGTGAGGGCAGCCGGAACACCGGGGAGCTGTTTTTT
-,-,TRBJ2-4,TRBV7-3,CASSSNIQYF,TGTGCCAGCAGCTCAAACATTCAGTACTTC
-,-,TRBJ1-6,TRBV29-1,CSVRTGFSSPLHF,TGCAGCGTTAGAACCGGGTTCAGTTCACCCCTCCACTTT
-,once,TRBJ1-2,TRBV20-1,CSAREYRGYTF,TGCAGTGCTAGAGAGTATAGAGGCTACACCTTC
-,once,TRBJ2-2,TRBV11-2,CASRISITGELFF,TGTGCCAGCAGAATCAGTATCACCGGGGAGCTGTTTTTT
-,-,TRBJ2-1,TRBV30,CAWSLGRGSYNEQFF,TGTGCCTGGAGTCTAGGAAGGGGCTCCTACAATGAGCAGTTCTTC
-,-,TRBJ2-7,TRBV9,CASSKDGTSYEQYF,TGTGCCAGCAGCAAGGACGGTACCTCCTACGAGCAGTACTTC
-,-,TRBJ2-7,TRBV5-1,CASSLEWGSEQYF,TGCGCCAGCAGCTTAGAATGGGGCTCCGAGCAGTACTTC
-,-,TRBJ2-5,TRBV7-9,CASRAGVQTQYF,TGTGCCAGCAGGGCAGGGGTGCAGACCCAGTACTTC